This TCR beta chain originates from a study of CD4 and CD8 cells across lung adenocarcinoma regions. TCRdb re-analysed the PCR reads in MiXCR, keeping a single row per CDR3 protein. The sample includes around 25,000 distinct CDR3 sequences, less than 60% of them seen just once. Samples came from patients with localized non-small cell lung adenocarcinoma. The CDR3 contains 15 residues. CDR1 LGHNT and CDR2 FRNRAP come from the germline V gene. V was pared by 6 bases and J by 0 bases, with 12 bases between. Material: CD8+ T cells from the center of a lung tumor. The chain has TRBV12-5 and TRBJ1-3, with D possibly matching TRBD1 (6 bases). The sequence was obtained from a male donor with lung adenocarcinoma. The CD4 and CD8 labels of this study may be unreliable. CDR3 sequence: CASGQGSFSGNTIYF. The CDR3 region has the DNA TGTGCTAGTGGACAGGGCTCCTTCTCTGGAAACACCATATATTTT.